This note documents a single T cell receptor beta chain sequence. The data originate from a study of blood T cell repertoires in COVID-19. Study summary: Some COVID-19 samples were acute and others convalescent; all came from the United States, Italy and Spain. T cells, B-cell-depleted T cells, or PBMCs provided the cDNA or gDNA that served as material.

The ends were cut back, 2 bases at V and 2 bases at J, with 8 bases in the middle. The CDR3 is made up of 14 amino acids. Germline V gene data show CDR1 as SGDLS and CDR2 as YYNGEE. In the source study's methods: Quantification of nucleated cells was approximated via reference gene primer amplification. Generated by immunoSEQ multiplex PCR, the TCRdb table keeps only in-frame clones and is missing some. For V, J and clone size, that table is used; D and trimming come from the DNA. In the table there are about 260,000 clones, around 87% of which are singletons. This chain connects TRBV9 to TRBJ1-3; D unresolved. This receptor was taken from a woman aged 45-60 years who had recovered from COVID-19. Sequencing input: peripheral blood. This CDR3 is CASSVFETGNTIYF. The CDR3 coding sequence is TGTGCCAGCAGCGTGTTTGAGACTGGAAACACCATATATTTT.